A selection of T cell receptor beta chains follows, all from one sample in a study of cytomegalovirus exposure and HLA in healthy donors. The protocol was immunoSEQ multiplex PCR, while the TCRdb copy is restricted to in-frame clones and leaves out a portion. The sample lists roughly 250,000 clones, roughly four fifths occurring once. Sequencing input: PBMCs. These receptors were obtained from a woman aged 40 to 50 in good health and CMV-seropositive. Both conserved end residues are part of each CDR3. D genes are given only for firm matches. Only some rows state a clone size, as once, few, many or a class for expanded clones.

size | D | J | V | DNA | CDR3
NA | TRBD1 | TRBJ1-2 | TRBV30 | TGTGCCTGGACCAGGGGGCGCGGCTATGGCTACACCTTC | CAWTRGRGYGYTF
NA | NA | TRBJ2-1 | TRBV5-1 | TGCGCCAGCAGCTCCCGGACTTACAATGAGCAGTTCTTC | CASSSRTYNEQFF
NA | NA | TRBJ2-2 | TRBV30 | TGTGCCTGGAGTGCAGGGGAGCTGTTTTTT | CAWSAGELFF
NA | TRBD2 | TRBJ2-7 | TRBV5-4 | TGTGCCAGCAGCCCTAGCGGGATAGCCTACGAGCAGTACTTC | CASSPSGIAYEQYF
few | TRBD1 | TRBJ2-5 | TRBV28 | TGTGCCAGCAGTTCCTGGACAGGGTCCCAGCAAGAGACCCAGTACTTC | CASSSWTGSQQETQYF
NA | NA | TRBJ2-2 | TRBV5-4 | TGTGCCAGCAGCCAGTCGAGACTAGGTATAACCGGGGAGCTGTTTTTT | CASSQSRLGITGELFF
NA | NA | TRBJ1-2 | TRBV7-2 | TGTGCCAGCAGCACGGGATTTAACTATGGCTACACCTTC | CASSTGFNYGYTF
NA | NA | TRBJ2-3 | TRBV11-2 | TGTGCCAGCAGCTTAGATGGTGCGTGGAGGACGCAGTATTTT | CASSLDGAWRTQYF
NA | TRBD2 | TRBJ2-1 | TRBV7-3 | TGTGCCAGCAGCTTAACTAGCGGGAGATTCGATGAGCAGTTCTTC | CASSLTSGRFDEQFF
NA | NA | TRBJ1-1 | TRBV7-9 | TGTGCCAGCAGCCTTCGACAGAGCGGGATGGCTGAAGCTTTCTTT | CASSLRQSGMAEAFF
NA | NA | TRBJ2-7 | TRBV16 | TGTGCCAGCAGCCAATATATTGGGGGCAGCGACGAGCAGTACTTC | CASSQYIGGSDEQYF
NA | NA | TRBJ1-3 | TRBV7-3 | TGTGCCAGCAGCTTAAGCGGGACCCACCCTTCTGGAAACACCATATATTTT | CASSLSGTHPSGNTIYF
NA | TRBD1 | TRBJ1-1 | TRBV19 | TGTGCCAGTAGTATAGTCTCGGACAGGGGGACCACTGAAGCTTTCTTT | CASSIVSDRGTTEAFF
NA | TRBD1 | TRBJ2-2 | TRBV27 | TGTGCCAGCAGCCGTGACAGGGCTCGAGCCACCGGGGAGCTGTTTTTT | CASSRDRARATGELFF
NA | NA | TRBJ1-1 | TRBV19 | TGTGCCAGTACCCCTTTGTCCACAGGGCAGGTCGAAGCTTTCTTT | CASTPLSTGQVEAFF
NA | NA | TRBJ1-3 | TRBV28 | TGTGCCAGCAGTTCACACGGAAACACCATATATTTT | CASSSHGNTIYF
NA | NA | TRBJ2-2 | TRBV27 | TGTGCCAGCAGTCCCGAGACAAACACCGGGGAGCTGTTTTTT | CASSPETNTGELFF
NA | TRBD1 | TRBJ2-7 | TRBV28 | TGTGCCAGCAGGGGAACCGGGACAGGGTCCTACGAGCAGTACTTC | CASRGTGTGSYEQYF
NA | NA | TRBJ1-3 | TRBV18 | TGTGCCAGCTCACCGGGGACTCTTGGGGGAAACACCATATATTTT | CASSPGTLGGNTIYF
NA | TRBD2 | TRBJ2-5 | TRBV15 | TGTGCCACCAGCAGAGCCCCCGGGACTAGCGGAGAAGAGACCCAGTACTTC | CATSRAPGTSGEETQYF
NA | NA | TRBJ1-5 | TRBV21-1 | TGTGCCAGCAGCAAAGTTGCAGCGAATTCCAATCAGCCCCAGCATTTT | CASSKVAANSNQPQHF
NA | TRBD1 | TRBJ2-7 | TRBV7-3 | TGTGCCAGCAGCTTAGACAGGGGGCGCGACGAGCAGTACTTC | CASSLDRGRDEQYF
NA | TRBD2 | TRBJ2-7 | TRBV27 | TGTGCCAGCAGTTTATGGGCTAGCGGAACCTACGAGCAGTACTTC | CASSLWASGTYEQYF
NA | TRBD1 | TRBJ2-2 | TRBV5-1 | TGCGCCAGCAGCTTTGGGGACAGGGATACCGGGGAGCTGTTTTTT | CASSFGDRDTGELFF
NA | TRBD1 | TRBJ1-1 | TRBV30 | TGTGCCTGGGGGGGACAGGGATTCGGGGTCACTGAAGCTTTCTTT | CAWGGQGFGVTEAFF
NA | TRBD2 | TRBJ2-2 | TRBV19 | TGTGCCAGTAGTTTGCCTAGCGGAACGAACACCGGGGAGCTGTTTTTT | CASSLPSGTNTGELFF
NA | NA | TRBJ2-3 | TRBV29-1 | TGCAGCGTTGTTCCTAGCCGGGGAGATACGCAGTATTTT | CSVVPSRGDTQYF
NA | NA | TRBJ1-1 | TRBV27 | TGTGCCAGCAGTTTATCCAGGGTGATATTGGGCACTGAAGCTTTCTTT | CASSLSRVILGTEAFF
few | NA | TRBJ1-2 | TRBV7-9 | TGTGCCAGCAGCTTAATGTCTGTGAACTATGGCTACACCTTC | CASSLMSVNYGYTF
NA | NA | TRBJ2-2 | TRBV4-3 | TGCGCCAGCAGCCCGGAGCGGGCGGGGACCGGGGAGCTGTTTTTT | CASSPERAGTGELFF
NA | TRBD1 | TRBJ1-4 | TRBV19 | TGTGCCAGTAGTATAGTGGGACAGGGGAATGAAGAACTGTTTTTT | CASSIVGQGNEELFF
once | NA | TRBJ2-1 | TRBV5-1 | TGCGCCAGCAGCTACGAACGTCAGGGATACAATGAGCAGTTCTTC | CASSYERQGYNEQFF
once | TRBD2 | TRBJ2-2 | TRBV19 | TGTGCCAGTAGTACCCTTAGCGGGATTGCTTCCGGGGAGCTGTTTTTT | CASSTLSGIASGELFF
NA | NA | TRBJ1-6 | TRBV7-2 | TGTGCCAGCAGCTCAGGATCCAACGCCGGTTCACCCCTCCACTTT | CASSSGSNAGSPLHF